Below are 15 T cell receptor beta chains sequenced from a single sample in a study of early T cells in non-severe SARS-CoV-2 infection (dated by TCRdb to 2020 to 2022). The protocol used for the library was 5' RACE. This sample was sequenced with a NextSeq 500. The public sequencing data were trimmed at Q25 with fastp and processed into clonotypes with MiXCR by TCRdb, which kept only in-frame beta chains. Here each entry gathers all rows of one CDR3 protein and keeps the most common genes and DNA. This sample holds around 82,000 distinct CDR3 sequences; roughly 14% were observed only once. Together, the top ten hold about 0.58% of the sample. Sequenced material: whole blood. The receptors were gathered from an adult who was a healthcare worker with PCR-confirmed SARS-CoV-2 infection or an uninfected control (not recorded which).

This clonotype came up many times. CDR3 sequence: CASSPGREPGEGYTF. CDR3 in DNA: TGTGCCAGCTCACCGGGCCGGGAACCAGGGGAAGGCTACACCTTC. The rearrangement links TRBV18 to TRBJ1-2; D may be TRBD1 (6 bases). Germline CDR1 KGHSH, CDR2 LQKENI. CDR3 length: 15 amino acids. Deletions cut 3 bases from V and 8 bases from J, with 19 bases between.

The V call is TRBV28, the J call TRBJ2-1; 8 positions match TRBD1. CDR3 length: 20 residues. Losses at the gene ends were 1 base for V and 5 bases for J; bases not matched to a gene: 19. CDR1 and CDR2 from the germline V gene are MDHEN and SYDVKM. DNA of the CDR3: TGTGCCAGCAGTTTATTTAGAGCTACGGACGACAGGGGTTTAAACAATGAGCAGTTCTTC. Translating it yields CASSLFRATDDRGLNNEQFF.

In this sample, this clonotype turned up a few times. This chain uses TRBV6-1 with TRBJ1-2, with a weak D call TRBD1 (6 bases). Germline V gene lookup returns CDR1 MNHNS and CDR2 SASEGT. This CDR3 has 13 amino acids. V lost 1 base to trimming and J lost 8 bases, with 11 bases between them. The CDR3, as DNA: TGTGCCAGCAGTGAAGGGTCAGGGGACGGCTACACCTTC. Translated, it gives CASSEGSGDGYTF.

This clonotype was detected only a few times. Mismatch with germline at one junction end may stem from a read error. The chain has TRBV19 and TRBJ1-2; D perhaps matches TRBD1 (5 bases). CDR1 LNHDA and CDR2 SQIVND come from the germline V gene (reference sequence). The CDR3 is 13 residues long. CDR3 in DNA: TGTGCCAGCAGTACGGGGACCCGCGTGGGCTACACCTTC. It codes for CASSTGTRVGYTF.

The J gene is TRBJ1-5, the V gene TRBV12-3 or TRBV12-4; 11 nucleotides match TRBD1. With 6 bases clipped from V and 5 bases from J, the junction kept 3 bases outside the gene matches. The CDR3 covers 14 residues. CDR3 residues: CASRRTGGDQPQHF. CDR3 nucleotides: TGTGCCAGCAGGCGGACAGGGGGCGATCAGCCCCAGCATTTT.

This clonotype has more than one count but fewer than ten. J is TRBJ1-1 and V is TRBV9, with D possibly being TRBD1 (6 bases). CDR1 and CDR2 from the germline V gene are SGDLS and YYNGEE. The V end was cut by 3 bases, the J end by 5 bases, with 17 bases between. The CDR3 is made up of 15 amino acids. In nucleotides, the CDR3 is TGTGCCAGCAGCGCCCAGCCCCAGGGGAGGACTGAAGCTTTCTTT. Translation: CASSAQPQGRTEAFF.

This clonotype was seen a few times. The CDR3 loop is CASSYEGLYEQYV. As DNA, the CDR3 is TGTGCCAGCAGTTACGAGGGGCTCTACGAGCAGTACGTC. The genes are TRBV6-6 and TRBJ2-7, with D perhaps given as TRBD1 or TRBD2 (5 bases each). The germline V gene has CDR1 MNHNY and CDR2 SVGAGI (reference sequence). V dropped 2 bases and J dropped 3 bases, with 8 bases sitting between them. The CDR3 has 13 amino acids.

This clonotype was found a few times. As DNA, the CDR3 is TGTGCCAGCAGCACGGGGACTAGCGGTTTTGGTGAGCAGTTCTTC. This encodes CASSTGTSGFGEQFF. This chain connects TRBV7-2 to TRBJ2-1; 11 bases fit TRBD2. The trim removed 5 bases at V and 9 bases at J, leaving 9 bases unmatched. CDR1 and CDR2 (germline): SGHTA, FQGNSA. There are 15 residues in the CDR3.

There are a few counts of this clonotype. V is TRBV25-1 and J is TRBJ2-3, with TRBD2 matching 16 bases. Germline CDR1 reads MGHDK; CDR2 reads SYGVNS. Unmatched junction bases numbered 1, after V lost 7 bases and J lost 3 bases. The CDR3 is made up of 15 amino acids. DNA for the CDR3: TGTGCCAGCACGGGACTAGCGGGGGGGACAGATACGCAGTATTTT. This sequence encodes CASTGLAGGTDTQYF.

This clonotype appeared a few times. The chain combines TRBV20-1 with TRBJ2-1; D tentatively fits TRBD1 or TRBD2 (6 bases each). The V gene's germline CDR1 is DFQATT and CDR2 SNEGSKA (reference sequence). The CDR3 loop spans 13 amino acids. Deletions cut 7 bases from V and 5 bases from J, with 15 bases between. This CDR3 reads CSVFRGTNNEQFF. In DNA form, the CDR3 reads TGCAGTGTTTTCCGGGGGACAAACAATGAGCAGTTCTTC.

This clonotype has ten or more counts. V usage is TRBV18 and J usage is TRBJ2-2; TRBD1 aligns across 8 bases. This CDR3 has 14 amino acids. Germline V lookup: CDR1 KGHSH, CDR2 LQKENI. J was trimmed by 7 bases and V by 6 bases; bases with no gene match: 7. In DNA, the CDR3 is TGTGCCAGCTCTTCGGACAGGGCGGTCGGGGAGCTGTTTTTT. This sequence encodes CASSSDRAVGELFF.

There are a few counts of this clonotype. The V gene is TRBV19, the J gene TRBJ2-1; the D call may be TRBD1 or TRBD2 (5 bases each). Per germline, CDR1 LNHDA and CDR2 SQIVND (reference sequence). CDR3 length equals 16 residues. The V gene lost 1 base and the J gene lost 8 bases, with 18 bases spanning the gap. The CDR3 spells CASSIGWDRQSYEQFF. Here the CDR3 DNA reads TGTGCCAGTAGTATAGGGTGGGACCGGCAGAGCTATGAGCAGTTCTTC.

CDR3 protein: CASSPPLGGEQFF. The CDR3 DNA follows: TGTGCCAGCAGTCCCCCTTTGGGGGGTGAGCAGTTCTTC. The chain links TRBV12-3 or TRBV12-4 to TRBJ2-1; maybe TRBD2 (6 bases). The CDR3 has 13 amino acids. Trimming removed 5 bases at V and 9 bases at J, with 14 bases between.

This clonotype was seen ten or more times. This chain uses TRBV7-2 with TRBJ2-3; D uncertain. Germline lookup yields CDR1 SGHTA and CDR2 FQGNSA. Trimming pared 4 bases from V and 5 bases from J, leaving 10 bases between. This CDR3 region has 13 residues. CDR3 nucleotides: TGTGCCAGCAGCTACGGCAGGCGAGATACGCAGTATTTT. Its protein product is CASSYGRRDTQYF.

The gene calls are TRBV5-1 and TRBJ1-1, with TRBD1 identical over 7 bases. Germline CDR1 reads SGHRS; CDR2 reads YFSETQ. The V segment lost 0 bases and the J segment 9 bases; nucleotides outside the gene matches: 5. CDR3 length: 13 residues. The CDR3 DNA sequence: TGCGCCAGCAGCTTGGGGGGGACAGCGAAAGCTTTCTTT. Translation gives CASSLGGTAKAFF.